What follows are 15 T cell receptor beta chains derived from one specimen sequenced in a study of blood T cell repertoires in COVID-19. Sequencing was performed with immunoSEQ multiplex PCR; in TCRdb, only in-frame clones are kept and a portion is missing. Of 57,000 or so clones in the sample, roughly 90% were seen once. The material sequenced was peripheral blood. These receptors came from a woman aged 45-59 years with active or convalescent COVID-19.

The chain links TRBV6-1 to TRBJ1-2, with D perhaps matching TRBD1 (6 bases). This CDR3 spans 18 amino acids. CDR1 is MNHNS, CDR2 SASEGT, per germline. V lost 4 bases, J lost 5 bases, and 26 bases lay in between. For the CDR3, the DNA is TGTGCCAGCAGTGCTACAGGGTCCATTGTGGGGGGGGTATATGGCTACACCTTC. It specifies CASSATGSIVGGVYGYTF.

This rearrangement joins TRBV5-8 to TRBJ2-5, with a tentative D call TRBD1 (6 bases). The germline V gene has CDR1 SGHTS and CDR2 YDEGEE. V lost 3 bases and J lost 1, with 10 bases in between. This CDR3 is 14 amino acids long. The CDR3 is CASSSRTVQETQYF. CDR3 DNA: TGTGCCAGCAGCTCTCGGACAGTCCAAGAGACCCAGTACTTC.

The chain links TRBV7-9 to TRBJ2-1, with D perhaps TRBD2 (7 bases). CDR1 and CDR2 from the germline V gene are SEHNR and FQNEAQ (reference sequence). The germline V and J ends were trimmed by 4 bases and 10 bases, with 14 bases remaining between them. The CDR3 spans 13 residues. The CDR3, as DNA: TGTGCCAGCAGCTCGGCGGGGGCACTCGAGCAGTTCTTC. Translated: CASSSAGALEQFF.

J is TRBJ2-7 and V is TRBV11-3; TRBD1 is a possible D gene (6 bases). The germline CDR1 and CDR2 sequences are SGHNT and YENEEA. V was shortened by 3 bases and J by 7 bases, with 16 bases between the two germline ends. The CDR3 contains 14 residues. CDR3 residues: CASSFGSEGTEQYF. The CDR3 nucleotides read TGTGCCAGCAGCTTCGGGTCAGAGGGGACAGAGCAGTACTTC. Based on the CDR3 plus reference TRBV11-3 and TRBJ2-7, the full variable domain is EAGVVQSPRYKIIEKKQPVAFWCNPISGHNTLYWYLQNLGQGPELLIRYENEEAVDDSQLPKDRFSAERLKGVDSTLKIQPAELGDSAVYLCASSFGSEGTEQYFGPGTRLTVT.

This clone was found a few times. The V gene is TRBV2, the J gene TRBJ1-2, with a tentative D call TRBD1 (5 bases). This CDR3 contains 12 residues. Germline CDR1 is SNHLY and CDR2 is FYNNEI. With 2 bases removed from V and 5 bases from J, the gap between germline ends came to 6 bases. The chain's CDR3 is CASSEKGYGYTF. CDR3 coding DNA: TGTGCCAGCAGTGAAAAGGGGTATGGCTACACCTTC.

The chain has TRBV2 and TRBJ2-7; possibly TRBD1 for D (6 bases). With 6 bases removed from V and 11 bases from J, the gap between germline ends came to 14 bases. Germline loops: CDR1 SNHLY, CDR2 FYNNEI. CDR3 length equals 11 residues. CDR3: CASRQQGKEYF. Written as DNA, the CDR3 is TGTGCCAGCAGGCAACAGGGTAAAGAGTACTTC.

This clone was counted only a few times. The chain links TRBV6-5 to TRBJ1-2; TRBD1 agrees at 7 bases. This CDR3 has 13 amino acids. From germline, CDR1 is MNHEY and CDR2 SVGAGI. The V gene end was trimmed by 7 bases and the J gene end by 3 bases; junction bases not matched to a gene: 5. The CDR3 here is CASTRGEDYGYTF. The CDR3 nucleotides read TGTGCCAGCACCAGGGGGGAGGACTATGGCTACACCTTC.

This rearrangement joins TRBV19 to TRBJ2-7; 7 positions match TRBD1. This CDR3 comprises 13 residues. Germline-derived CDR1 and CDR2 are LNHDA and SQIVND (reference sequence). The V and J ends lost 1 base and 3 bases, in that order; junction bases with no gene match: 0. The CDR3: CASSIGQGYEQYF. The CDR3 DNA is TGTGCCAGTAGTATAGGACAGGGCTACGAGCAGTACTTC.

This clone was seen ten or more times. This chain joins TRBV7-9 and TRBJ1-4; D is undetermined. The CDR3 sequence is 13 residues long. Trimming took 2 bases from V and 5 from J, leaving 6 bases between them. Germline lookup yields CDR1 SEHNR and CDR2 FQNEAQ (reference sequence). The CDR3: CASSLSQNEKLFF. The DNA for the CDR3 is TGTGCCAGCAGCTTAAGTCAGAATGAAAAACTGTTTTTT.

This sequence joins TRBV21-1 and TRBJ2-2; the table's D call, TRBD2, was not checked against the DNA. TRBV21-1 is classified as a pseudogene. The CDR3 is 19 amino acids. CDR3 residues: CASSPQRRGLAVNTGELFF. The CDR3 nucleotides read TGTGCCAGCAGCCCTCAAAGGCGGGGGCTAGCGGTAAACACCGGGGAGCTGTTTTTT.

CDR3 sequence (DNA): TGTGCCAGCAGCTTAGCGCTAGGGACAGGGTTTGGCTACACCTTC. Translating gives CASSLALGTGFGYTF. The chain recombines TRBV7-8 with TRBJ1-2; TRBD1 aligns across 9 bases. Germline V gene sequence: CDR1 SGHVS, CDR2 FQNEAQ. The CDR3 totals 15 residues. Trimming cost V 0 bases and J 7 bases; bases outside gene matches: 6.

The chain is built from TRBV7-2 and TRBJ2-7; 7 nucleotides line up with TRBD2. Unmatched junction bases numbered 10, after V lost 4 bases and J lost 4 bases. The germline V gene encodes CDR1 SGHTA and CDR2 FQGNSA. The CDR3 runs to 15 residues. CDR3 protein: CASSSATGTIYEQYF. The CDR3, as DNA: TGTGCCAGCAGCTCCGCAACCGGGACTATTTACGAGCAGTACTTC.

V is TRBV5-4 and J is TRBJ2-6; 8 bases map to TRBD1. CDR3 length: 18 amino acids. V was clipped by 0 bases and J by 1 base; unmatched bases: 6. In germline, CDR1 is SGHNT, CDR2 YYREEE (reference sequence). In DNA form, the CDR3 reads TGTGCCAGCAGCTTGGGGGGACAGGCGAGATCTGGGGCCAACGTCCTGACTTTC. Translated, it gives CASSLGGQARSGANVLTF.

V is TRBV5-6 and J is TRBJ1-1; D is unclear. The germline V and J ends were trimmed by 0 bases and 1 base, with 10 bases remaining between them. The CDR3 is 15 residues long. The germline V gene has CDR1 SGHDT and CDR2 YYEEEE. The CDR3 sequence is CASSLVRSGNTEAFF. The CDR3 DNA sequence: TGTGCCAGCAGCTTGGTGCGGAGCGGGAACACTGAAGCTTTCTTT. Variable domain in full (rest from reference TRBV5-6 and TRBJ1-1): DAGVTQSPTHLIKTRGQQVTLRCSPKSGHDTVSWYQQALGQGPQFIFQYYEEEERQRGNFPDRFSGHQFPNYSSELNVNALLLGDSALYLCASSLVRSGNTEAFFGQGTRLTVV.

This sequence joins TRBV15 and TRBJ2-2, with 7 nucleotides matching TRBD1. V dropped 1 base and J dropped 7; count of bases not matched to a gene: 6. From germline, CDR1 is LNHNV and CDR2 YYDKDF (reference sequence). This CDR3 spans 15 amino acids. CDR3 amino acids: CATSRGQGLDGELFF. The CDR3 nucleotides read TGTGCCACCAGCAGAGGACAGGGATTGGACGGGGAGCTGTTTTTT.